A selection of T cell receptor beta chains follows, all from one sample in a study of beta chain features in type 1 diabetes. Clones were read by immunoSEQ multiplex PCR, and TCRdb kept only the in-frame ones, dropping some. The sample yields 630,000 or so clones, roughly 13% seen once. The specimen was naive CD4+ T cells from blood. The receptor source for this set is a man between 18 and 35 years old with type 1 diabetes. Each CDR3 is given with its conserved first and last residue. Fields, in order: V gene, D gene, clone size, J gene, CDR3 DNA, CDR3 protein. The D gene is left open where the match is weak. Rows may omit the clone size; those that give it use once, few, many or a size class.

v_gene: TRBV11-3; d_gene: TRBD2; abundance: -; j_gene: TRBJ2-3; CDR3nt: TGTGCCAGCAGCTTCCGGACTAGCGGGAGCACAGATACGCAGTATTTT; CDR3aa: CASSFRTSGSTDTQYF
v_gene: TRBV5-1; d_gene: -; abundance: -; j_gene: TRBJ1-1; CDR3nt: TGCGCCAGCAGCTTGGAGGGGATGAACACTGAAGCTTTCTTT; CDR3aa: CASSLEGMNTEAFF
v_gene: TRBV7-9; d_gene: -; abundance: -; j_gene: TRBJ1-2; CDR3nt: TGTGCCAGCAGCGACGGTAACTATGGCTACACCTTC; CDR3aa: CASSDGNYGYTF
v_gene: TRBV2; d_gene: -; abundance: -; j_gene: TRBJ1-2; CDR3nt: TGTGCCAGCAGTCCCCCGCTGCACTATGGCTACACCTTC; CDR3aa: CASSPPLHYGYTF
v_gene: TRBV9; d_gene: -; abundance: few; j_gene: TRBJ1-1; CDR3nt: TGTGCCAGCAGCGTGGTAGGGGGGAGTGAAGCTTTCTTT; CDR3aa: CASSVVGGSEAFF
v_gene: TRBV28; d_gene: -; abundance: -; j_gene: TRBJ2-7; CDR3nt: TGTGCCAGCAGTTTTACGCGGACACGCTCCTACGAGCAGTACTTC; CDR3aa: CASSFTRTRSYEQYF
v_gene: TRBV6-5; d_gene: -; abundance: few; j_gene: TRBJ2-3; CDR3nt: TGTGCCAGCAGTGAAACTACAGATACGCAGTATTTT; CDR3aa: CASSETTDTQYF
v_gene: TRBV9; d_gene: -; abundance: few; j_gene: TRBJ2-1; CDR3nt: TGTGCCAGCAGCGTAGGAGGTGGGGGACTGTACAATGAGCAGTTCTTC; CDR3aa: CASSVGGGGLYNEQFF
v_gene: TRBV4-1; d_gene: -; abundance: few; j_gene: TRBJ2-3; CDR3nt: TGCGCCAGCAGCCAAGAAAGGCCAGGAAGCACAGATACGCAGTATTTT; CDR3aa: CASSQERPGSTDTQYF
v_gene: TRBV13; d_gene: -; abundance: few; j_gene: TRBJ2-7; CDR3nt: TGTGCCAGCAGCTTATCCCTAGCTTCGTACGAGCAGTACTTC; CDR3aa: CASSLSLASYEQYF
v_gene: TRBV14; d_gene: TRBD1; abundance: few; j_gene: TRBJ1-2; CDR3nt: TGTGCCAGCAGCCAACCAGGGGGCTATGGCTACACCTTC; CDR3aa: CASSQPGGYGYTF
v_gene: TRBV7-9; d_gene: -; abundance: few; j_gene: TRBJ2-2; CDR3nt: TGTGCCAGCAGCTTATCCCCAGGCGGGCGGACGAACACCGGGGAGCTGTTTTTT; CDR3aa: CASSLSPGGRTNTGELFF
v_gene: TRBV10-3; d_gene: -; abundance: -; j_gene: TRBJ2-5; CDR3nt: TGTGCCATCAGCGCGAGACGGGTTGACAGTAAACCCCAAGAGACCCAGTACTTC; CDR3aa: CAISARRVDSKPQETQYF
v_gene: TRBV5-4; d_gene: -; abundance: -; j_gene: TRBJ1-1; CDR3nt: TGTGCCAGCAGCTTGGCGGCAGGTGTGAACACTGAAGCTTTCTTT; CDR3aa: CASSLAAGVNTEAFF
v_gene: TRBV5-1; d_gene: -; abundance: -; j_gene: TRBJ2-7; CDR3nt: TGCGCCAGCACCGACTCCCACGAGCAGTACTTC; CDR3aa: CASTDSHEQYF
v_gene: TRBV30; d_gene: -; abundance: -; j_gene: TRBJ2-7; CDR3nt: TGTGCCTTGCTTCCGGGACAAATAGCCGAGCAGTACTTC; CDR3aa: CALLPGQIAEQYF
v_gene: TRBV29-1; d_gene: -; abundance: -; j_gene: TRBJ1-4; CDR3nt: TGCAGCGTTGAAGATCTTCATCGGCAGGGCCTTGGGACTAATGAAAAACTGTTTTTT; CDR3aa: CSVEDLHRQGLGTNEKLFF
v_gene: TRBV7-9; d_gene: -; abundance: few; j_gene: TRBJ1-2; CDR3nt: TGTGCCAGCAGCTTGGAGGGAGCCTATGGCTACACCTTC; CDR3aa: CASSLEGAYGYTF
v_gene: TRBV30; d_gene: -; abundance: -; j_gene: TRBJ2-3; CDR3nt: TGTGCCTGGACCGCCTCTTTAATCACAGATACGCAGTATTTT; CDR3aa: CAWTASLITDTQYF